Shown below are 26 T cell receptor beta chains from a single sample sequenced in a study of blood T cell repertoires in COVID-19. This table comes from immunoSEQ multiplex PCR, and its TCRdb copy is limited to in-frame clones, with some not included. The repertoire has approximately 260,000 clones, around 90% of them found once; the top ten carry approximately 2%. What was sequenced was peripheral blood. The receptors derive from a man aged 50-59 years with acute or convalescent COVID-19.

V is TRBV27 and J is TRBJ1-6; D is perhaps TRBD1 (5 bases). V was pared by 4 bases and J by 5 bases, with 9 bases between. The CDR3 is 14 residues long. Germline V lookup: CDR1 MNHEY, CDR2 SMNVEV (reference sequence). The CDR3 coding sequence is TGTGCCAGCAGTTGGGGGGGTCATAATTCACCCCTCCACTTT. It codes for CASSWGGHNSPLHF.

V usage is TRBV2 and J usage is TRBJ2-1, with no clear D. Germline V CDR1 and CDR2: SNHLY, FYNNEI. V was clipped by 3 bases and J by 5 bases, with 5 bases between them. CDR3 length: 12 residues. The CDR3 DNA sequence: TGTGCCAGCAGTGAGGGCGACAATGAGCAGTTCTTC. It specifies CASSEGDNEQFF.

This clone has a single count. CDR3: CASKPGLEYEQYF. CDR3 sequence (DNA): TGTGCCAGCAAACCCGGGTTGGAATACGAGCAGTACTTC. The chain combines TRBV6-5 with TRBJ2-7; no clear D gene. The germline V and J ends were trimmed by 7 bases and 4 bases, with 14 bases remaining between them. Looked up from germline, CDR1 is MNHEY and CDR2 is SVGAGI. The CDR3 has 13 amino acids.

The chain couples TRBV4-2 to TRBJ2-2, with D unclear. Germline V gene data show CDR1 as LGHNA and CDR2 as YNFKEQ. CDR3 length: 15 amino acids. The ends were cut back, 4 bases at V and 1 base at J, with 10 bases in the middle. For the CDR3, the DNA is TGTGCCAGCAGCCCCTCGCCCGGGAACACCGGGGAGCTGTTTTTT. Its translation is CASSPSPGNTGELFF.

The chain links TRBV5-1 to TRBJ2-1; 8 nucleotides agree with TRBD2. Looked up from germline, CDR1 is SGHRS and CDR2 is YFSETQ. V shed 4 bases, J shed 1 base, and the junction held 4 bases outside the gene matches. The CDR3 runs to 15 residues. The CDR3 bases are TGCGCCAGCAGCCCACCTAGCGGGTCCTACAATGAGCAGTTCTTC. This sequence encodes CASSPPSGSYNEQFF.

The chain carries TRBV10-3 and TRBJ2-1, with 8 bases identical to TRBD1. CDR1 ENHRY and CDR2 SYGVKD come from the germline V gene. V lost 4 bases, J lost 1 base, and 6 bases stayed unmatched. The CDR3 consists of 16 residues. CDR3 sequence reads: CAISGTHRGSYNEQFF. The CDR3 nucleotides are TGTGCCATCAGTGGGACCCACAGGGGGTCCTACAATGAGCAGTTCTTC.

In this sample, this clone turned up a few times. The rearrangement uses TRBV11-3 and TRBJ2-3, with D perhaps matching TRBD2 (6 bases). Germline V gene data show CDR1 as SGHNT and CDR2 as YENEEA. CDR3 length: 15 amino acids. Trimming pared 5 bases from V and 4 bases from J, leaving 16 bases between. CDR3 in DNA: TGTGCCAGCAGCCCGAGGGGCGGGGTGGCAGATACGCAGTATTTT. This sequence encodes CASSPRGGVADTQYF. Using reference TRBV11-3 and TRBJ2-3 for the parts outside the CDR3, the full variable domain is EAGVVQSPRYKIIEKKQPVAFWCNPISGHNTLYWYLQNLGQGPELLIRYENEEAVDDSQLPKDRFSAERLKGVDSTLKIQPAELGDSAVYLCASSPRGGVADTQYFGPGTRLTVL.

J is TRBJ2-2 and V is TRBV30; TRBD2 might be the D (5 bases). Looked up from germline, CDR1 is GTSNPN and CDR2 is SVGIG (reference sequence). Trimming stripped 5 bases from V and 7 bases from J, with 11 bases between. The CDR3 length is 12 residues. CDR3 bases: TGTGCCTGGGGGAGAGGTTACGGGGAGCTGTTTTTT. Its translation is CAWGRGYGELFF.

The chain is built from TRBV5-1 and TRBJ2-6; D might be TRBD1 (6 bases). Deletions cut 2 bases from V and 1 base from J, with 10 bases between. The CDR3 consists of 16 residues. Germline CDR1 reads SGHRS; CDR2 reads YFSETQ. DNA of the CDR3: TGCGCCAGCAGCTTATCAACAGGGTCTGGGGCCAACGTCCTGACTTTC. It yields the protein CASSLSTGSGANVLTF.

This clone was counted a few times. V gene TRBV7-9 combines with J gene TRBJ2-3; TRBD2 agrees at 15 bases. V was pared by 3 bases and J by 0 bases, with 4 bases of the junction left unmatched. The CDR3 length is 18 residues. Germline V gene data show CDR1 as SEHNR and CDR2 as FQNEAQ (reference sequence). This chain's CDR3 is CASSLGTSGGPSTDTQYF. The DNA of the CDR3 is TGTGCCAGCAGCTTGGGGACTAGCGGGGGGCCTAGCACAGATACGCAGTATTTT.

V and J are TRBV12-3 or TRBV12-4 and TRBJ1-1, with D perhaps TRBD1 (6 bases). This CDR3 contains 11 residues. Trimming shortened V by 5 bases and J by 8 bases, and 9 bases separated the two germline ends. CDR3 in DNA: TGTGCCAGCAGTCATGGGACAGAAGCTTTCTTT. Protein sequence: CASSHGTEAFF.

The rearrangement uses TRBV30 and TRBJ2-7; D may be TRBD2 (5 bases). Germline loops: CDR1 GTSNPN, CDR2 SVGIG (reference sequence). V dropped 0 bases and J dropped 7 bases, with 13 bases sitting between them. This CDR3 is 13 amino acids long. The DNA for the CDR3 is TGTGCCTGGAGTGTAGGACTGCTCGGGGAGCAGTACTTC. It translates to CAWSVGLLGEQYF.

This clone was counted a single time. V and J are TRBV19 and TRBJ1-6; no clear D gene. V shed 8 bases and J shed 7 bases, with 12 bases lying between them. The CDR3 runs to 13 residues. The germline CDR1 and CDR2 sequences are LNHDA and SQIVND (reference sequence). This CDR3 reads CASSGSENSPLHF. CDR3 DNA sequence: TGTGCCAGTTCGGGATCAGAAAATTCACCCCTCCACTTT.

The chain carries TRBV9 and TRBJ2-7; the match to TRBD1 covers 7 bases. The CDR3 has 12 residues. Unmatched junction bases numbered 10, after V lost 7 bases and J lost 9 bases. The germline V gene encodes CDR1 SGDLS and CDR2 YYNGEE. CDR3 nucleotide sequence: TGTGCCAGCGGCAGACAGGGACCCGTGCAGTACTTC. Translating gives CASGRQGPVQYF.

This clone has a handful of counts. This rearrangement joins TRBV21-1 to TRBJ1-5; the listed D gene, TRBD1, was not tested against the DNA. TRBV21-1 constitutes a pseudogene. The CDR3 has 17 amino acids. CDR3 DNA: TGTGCCAGCAGCAAACTATCCGGGACAGGTCTCAATCAGCCCCAGCATTTT. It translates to CASSKLSGTGLNQPQHF.

CDR3 DNA: TGTGCCAGCAGCTTAGGGACAGGGACCGATACGCAGTATTTT. Encoded protein: CASSLGTGTDTQYF. The chain couples TRBV7-3 to TRBJ2-3; 9 nucleotides agree with TRBD1. The CDR3 is 14 amino acids. The V gene end was trimmed by 2 bases and the J gene end by 6 bases; junction bases not matched to a gene: 3. Germline CDR1 SGHTA, CDR2 FQGTGA.

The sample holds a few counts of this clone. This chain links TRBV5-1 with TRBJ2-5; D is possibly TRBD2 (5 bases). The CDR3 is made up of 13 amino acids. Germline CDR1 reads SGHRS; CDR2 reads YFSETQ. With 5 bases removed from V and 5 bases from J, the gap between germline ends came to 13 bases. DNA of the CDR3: TGCGCCAGCAGGAGCGGACTGGGGGAGACCCAGTACTTC. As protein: CASRSGLGETQYF.

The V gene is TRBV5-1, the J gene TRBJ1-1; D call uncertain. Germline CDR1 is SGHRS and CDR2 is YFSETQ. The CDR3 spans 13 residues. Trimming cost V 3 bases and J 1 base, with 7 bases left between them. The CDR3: CASSSGPNTEAFF. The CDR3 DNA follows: TGCGCCAGCAGCTCGGGTCCGAACACTGAAGCTTTCTTT.

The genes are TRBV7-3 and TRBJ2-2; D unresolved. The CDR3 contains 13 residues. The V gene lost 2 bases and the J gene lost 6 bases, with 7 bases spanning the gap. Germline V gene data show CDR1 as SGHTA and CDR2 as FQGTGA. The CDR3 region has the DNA TGTGCCAGCAGCTTACCTGGAGCCGGGGAGCTGTTTTTT. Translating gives CASSLPGAGELFF.

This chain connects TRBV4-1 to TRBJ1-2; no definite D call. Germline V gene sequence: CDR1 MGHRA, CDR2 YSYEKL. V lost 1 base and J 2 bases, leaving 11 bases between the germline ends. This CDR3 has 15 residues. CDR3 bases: TGCGCCAGCAGCCAAGCTTTAATTCAGAACTATGGCTACACCTTC. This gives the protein CASSQALIQNYGYTF.

The DNA for the CDR3 is TGTGCCAGCAGTGAATTAGGTTCGGGGAATGAAAAACTGTTTTTT. Translating gives CASSELGSGNEKLFF. This chain links TRBV25-1 with TRBJ1-4; the D is unclear. V lost 1 base to trimming and J lost 5 bases, with 11 bases between them. Germline V gene sequence: CDR1 MGHDK, CDR2 SYGVNS. The CDR3 is 15 residues long. Full variable domain (remainder filled in from reference TRBV25-1 and TRBJ1-4): EADIYQTPRYLVIGTGKKITLECSQTMGHDKMYWYQQDPGMELHLIHYSYGVNSTEKGDLSSESTVSRIRTEHFPLTLESARPSHTSQYLCASSELGSGNEKLFFGSGTQLSVL.

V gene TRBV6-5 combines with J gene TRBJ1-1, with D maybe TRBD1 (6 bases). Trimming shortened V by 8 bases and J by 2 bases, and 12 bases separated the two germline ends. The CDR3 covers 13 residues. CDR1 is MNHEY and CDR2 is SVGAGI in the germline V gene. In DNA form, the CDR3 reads TGTGCCAGCGGACCTGGGGGCAACACTGAAGCTTTCTTT. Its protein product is CASGPGGNTEAFF.

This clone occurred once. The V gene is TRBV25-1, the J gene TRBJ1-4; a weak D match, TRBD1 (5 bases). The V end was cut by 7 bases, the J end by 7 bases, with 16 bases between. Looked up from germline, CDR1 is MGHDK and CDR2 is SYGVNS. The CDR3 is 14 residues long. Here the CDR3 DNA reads TGTGCCAGCACCCAAGGGGAGGCGGGTGAAAAACTGTTTTTT. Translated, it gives CASTQGEAGEKLFF.

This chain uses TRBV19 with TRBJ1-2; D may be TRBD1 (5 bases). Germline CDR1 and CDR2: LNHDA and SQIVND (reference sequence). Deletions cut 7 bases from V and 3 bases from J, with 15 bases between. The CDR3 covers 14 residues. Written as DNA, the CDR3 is TGTGCCAGTATCCGGCGGGGGGGAGACTATGGCTACACCTTC. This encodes CASIRRGGDYGYTF.

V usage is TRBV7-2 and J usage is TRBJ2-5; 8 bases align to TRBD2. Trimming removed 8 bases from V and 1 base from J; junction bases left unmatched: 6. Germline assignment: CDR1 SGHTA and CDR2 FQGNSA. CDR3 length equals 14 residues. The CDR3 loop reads CASETTSGQETQYF. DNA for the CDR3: TGTGCCAGCGAAACTACTAGCGGCCAAGAGACCCAGTACTTC.

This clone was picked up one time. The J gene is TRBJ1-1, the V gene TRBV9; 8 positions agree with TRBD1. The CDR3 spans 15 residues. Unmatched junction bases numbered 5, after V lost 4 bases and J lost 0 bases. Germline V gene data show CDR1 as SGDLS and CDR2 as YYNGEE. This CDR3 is CASSPRQGMNTEAFF. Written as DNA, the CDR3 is TGTGCCAGCAGCCCCAGACAGGGGATGAACACTGAAGCTTTCTTT.